This T cell receptor (beta chain) was identified during a study of CD8+ T cells in alopecia areata. Study at large: Administration of oral tofacitinib to treated patients was at 5 to 10 mg twice daily.

Following RNA extraction, reverse transcription yielded cDNA that acted as the sequencing template. Clones were sequenced by immunoSEQ multiplex PCR, and TCRdb holds only the in-frame ones, with some missing. The sample lists 110,000 to 150,000 clones, 50% to 65% occurring once. Trimming cost V 2 bases and J 3 bases; bases outside gene matches: 5. The CDR3 contains 14 residues. The germline V gene encodes CDR1 SGDLS and CDR2 YYNGEE. Indicated treatment: oral pan-JAK inhibitor, 5-10 mg twice daily. The rearrangement uses TRBV9 and TRBJ2-7, with 7 nucleotides matching TRBD1. The receptor's source is a human donor with alopecia areata. Specimen: CD8+ T cells sorted from blood, collected at week 4, from a patient treated with tofacitinib. The DNA of the CDR3 is TGTGCCAGCAGCGTTGACAGGGCGGGCTACGAGCAGTACTTC. It codes for CASSVDRAGYEQYF.